Shown below are 13 T cell receptor beta chains from a single sample sequenced in a study of cytomegalovirus exposure and HLA in healthy donors. PCR amplification relied on 60 Vbeta primers (plus 13 Jbeta primers). TCRdb keeps only in-frame clones here, not all; method: immunoSEQ multiplex PCR. The table records some 120,000 clones, 74% of them present only once. The source material was PBMCs. Source of these receptors: a human donor in good health.

The table lists this clone with a few counts. V usage is TRBV19 and J usage is TRBJ2-1; D is uncertain. Per the germline V gene, CDR1 is LNHDA and CDR2 is SQIVND (reference sequence). V was shortened by 4 bases and J by 6 bases, with 7 bases between the two germline ends. The CDR3 is 12 residues long. This chain's CDR3 is CASSTPPNEQFF. The CDR3, as DNA: TGTGCCAGTAGTACCCCTCCCAATGAGCAGTTCTTC.

V usage is TRBV28 and J usage is TRBJ1-3; 9 bases map to TRBD1. The V gene end was trimmed by 4 bases and the J gene end by 9 bases; junction bases not matched to a gene: 4. The CDR3 covers 13 residues. CDR1 MDHEN and CDR2 SYDVKM come from the germline V gene. The CDR3 DNA reads TGTGCCAGCAGTTGGGACAGGGCTGGCACCATATATTTT. Its protein is CASSWDRAGTIYF.

The V gene is TRBV29-1, the J gene TRBJ1-5, with TRBD1 as a possible D gene (6 bases). This CDR3 is built from 13 residues. The V end was cut by 8 bases, the J end by 6 bases, with 17 bases between. Germline V gene data show CDR1 as SQVTM and CDR2 as ANQGSEA. The CDR3 nucleotides are TGCAGCTCGCGGGGGGGGGCTACTCAGCCCCAGCATTTT. Translated: CSSRGGATQPQHF.

The table lists this clone with a few counts. The chain couples TRBV4-3 to TRBJ1-4; the D gene is possibly TRBD1 (6 bases). Deletions cut 3 bases from V and 3 bases from J, with 26 bases between. Germline V CDR1 and CDR2: LGHNA, YSLEER. The CDR3 covers 20 residues. The CDR3 protein is CASSQTVMGAHRAANEKLFF. Written as DNA, the CDR3 is TGCGCCAGCAGCCAGACCGTTATGGGGGCCCACCGTGCGGCTAATGAAAAACTGTTTTTT.

The J gene is TRBJ2-1, the V gene TRBV5-4; D unresolved. This CDR3 contains 16 residues. Germline lookup yields CDR1 SGHNT and CDR2 YYREEE (reference sequence). V gave up 1 base and J gave up 1 base, with 12 bases separating them. The CDR3: CASSLWLIGSYNEQFF. CDR3 coding DNA: TGTGCCAGCAGCTTGTGGCTTATCGGGTCCTACAATGAGCAGTTCTTC.

The rearrangement joins TRBV29-1 to TRBJ2-5; 10 bases are shared with TRBD2. CDR3 length: 13 amino acids. Germline trimming cut 7 bases from V and 4 bases from J; bases unmatched to any gene: 6. Germline V gene sequence: CDR1 SQVTM, CDR2 ANQGSEA. The CDR3 DNA sequence: TGCAGCGCTGAGCGGGGGGGCCGAGAGACCCAGTACTTC. As protein: CSAERGGRETQYF.

The chain recombines TRBV7-3 with TRBJ2-5; 10 bases agree with TRBD2. Trimming took 5 bases from V and 2 from J; bases not matched to a gene: 8. CDR1 and CDR2 from the germline V gene are SGHTA and FQGTGA. There are 16 residues in the CDR3. For the CDR3, the DNA is TGTGCCAGCAGCATCTCTAGCGGGGGAGCGCAAGAGACCCAGTACTTC. Its protein product is CASSISSGGAQETQYF. The full variable domain, completed using reference TRBV7-3 and TRBJ2-5, is GAGVSQTPSNKVTEKGKYVELRCDPISGHTALYWYRQSLGQGPEFLIYFQGTGAADDSGLPNDRFFAVRPEGSVSTLKIQRTERGDSAVYLCASSISSGGAQETQYFGPGTRLLVL.

The V and J genes are TRBV6-1 and TRBJ2-5; TRBD2 matches 9 bases. After removal of 8 bases from V and 3 bases from J, the junction contained 4 bases not matched to a gene. This CDR3 spans 13 amino acids. The germline CDR1 and CDR2 sequences are MNHNS and SASEGT. The DNA of the CDR3 is TGTGCCAGCGGGGCGGGAGGGGAAGAGACCCAGTACTTC. Translated, it gives CASGAGGEETQYF.

This chain links TRBV10-3 with TRBJ2-2, with TRBD2 matching over 10 bases. The CDR3 totals 16 residues. Germline V lookup: CDR1 ENHRY, CDR2 SYGVKD. V shed 5 bases, J shed 6 bases, and the junction held 9 bases outside the gene matches. DNA for the CDR3: TGTGCCATCAGTTGGACTAGCGGAGGGGGGGCCGGGGAGCTGTTTTTT. Its translation: CAISWTSGGGAGELFF.

The count of this clone is one. The V call is TRBV28, the J call TRBJ1-5; no definite D call. In germline, CDR1 is MDHEN, CDR2 SYDVKM. The CDR3 is made up of 16 amino acids. Trimming cost V 3 bases and J 2 bases, with 14 bases left between them. In DNA, the CDR3 is TGTGCCAGCAGTTTCCGTACTGTAAGTGGCAATCAGCCCCAGCATTTT. Translation gives CASSFRTVSGNQPQHF.

The rearrangement links TRBV5-4 to TRBJ2-7; 8 bases align to TRBD1. Germline V gene lookup returns CDR1 SGHNT and CDR2 YYREEE (reference sequence). V gave up 4 bases and J gave up 5 bases; unmatched junction bases: 11. This CDR3 has 15 residues. CDR3 region: CASSPGTGFSHEQYF. CDR3 sequence (DNA): TGTGCCAGCAGCCCAGGGACAGGCTTCTCTCACGAGCAGTACTTC. Supplemented by reference TRBV5-4 and TRBJ2-7, the full variable domain reads ETGVTQSPTHLIKTRGQQVTLRCSSQSGHNTVSWYQQALGQGPQFIFQYYREEENGRGNFPPRFSGLQFPNYSSELNVNALELDDSALYLCASSPGTGFSHEQYFGPGTRLTVT.

The genes are TRBV7-2 and TRBJ2-7; a possible D gene is TRBD2 (5 bases). Trimming shortened V by 0 bases and J by 2 bases, and 8 bases separated the two germline ends. The germline gives CDR1 SGHTA, CDR2 FQGNSA. The CDR3 is made up of 14 amino acids. The CDR3 bases are TGTGCCAGCAGCTTAGCACCGGGGACCTACGAGCAGTACTTC. This encodes CASSLAPGTYEQYF.

This clone was detected a few times. The genes are TRBV27 and TRBJ2-1, with TRBD2 matching 13 bases. V gave up 2 bases and J gave up 6 bases; unmatched junction bases: 7. The CDR3 spans 17 residues. From germline, CDR1 is MNHEY and CDR2 SMNVEV (reference sequence). Written as DNA, the CDR3 is TGTGCCAGCAGTTTAGGGACTAGCGGGGTACGGGCCAATGAGCAGTTCTTC. This sequence encodes CASSLGTSGVRANEQFF.